This T cell receptor (beta chain) was observed in a study of cytomegalovirus exposure and HLA in healthy donors (TCRdb year 2017). Background for the entire study: In an earlier analysis of fewer than 750 of the donors, 250 to 350 Gb of sequence data and approximately 120 million unique TCR beta sequences from about 190 million T cells were reported. About 280 gigabases of sequencing data and around 80 million unique TCR sequences made up an early release that covered roughly 670 HLA-typed donors. Among the roughly 390 genotyped donors, 81% belonged to the genetic ancestry cluster associated with self-reported Caucasian donors. The study was designed to test whether signatures of past pathogen exposure could be identified by cataloging public T cell receptors. The study used immunosequencing to profile the T cell repertoires of 666 subjects and linked those repertoires to cytomegalovirus serostatus. In addition to the first cohort of roughly 700 subjects, a separate validation cohort of approximately 130 different subjects was used. The study combined high-throughput TCR immunosequencing, statistical association of individual TCRs with disease status, and machine learning to predict cytomegalovirus infection status. A later analysis re-examined previously published TCR beta repertoires from 600 to 700 donors and added high-resolution HLA genotyping to investigate patterns of TCR occurrence. Rather than drawing on any new phenotypic data, the later analysis identified candidate immune exposures from TCR beta sequences and the way those sequences occurred across donors. In an earlier analysis of more than 550 of the donors, high-throughput TCR beta sequencing was used to judge whether each TCR beta V gene segment behaved as functional or pseudogenic. Donor age, sex, ethnicity and CMV serostatus were collected together with the repertoire data. In a later genetic analysis, genome-wide SNP genotypes for about 55% of the 666 donors were used, and that subset was treated as a discovery cohort. Every repertoire in the discovery cohort had been generated on one and the same sequencing platform. HLA typing included class I and class II loci at four-digit resolution. Typing coverage varied by locus: roughly 620-640 donors for A, B, C, DRB1 and DQB1; more than 500 for DQA1; some 610 for DPA1; approximately 470 for DPB1. Five DR-DQ haplotypes were handled as single units for association and clustering because linkage in the cohort was strong. Among some 410 genotyped donors of the cohort, an average of around 240,000 unique TCR beta nucleotide sequences were sequenced per donor, approximately 20% of them non-productive.

On the study overall, not on this receptor specifically: Because the 87-base-pair reads could not distinguish some IMGT-functional V segments, including TRBV6-2 and TRBV6-3, those segments were excluded. The only immune exposure information available for the cohort was CMV serostatus. At a false discovery rate of 0.05, a later analysis linked 15,000 to 20,000 TCR beta sequences to specific HLA alleles. The authors suggested that the approach could potentially be extended to other disease states and immunological phenotypes. A few of the identified cytomegalovirus-associated TCR beta chains were confirmed in vitro to be specific for cytomegalovirus antigens. The earlier analysis of some 560 of the donors excluded over 15 rarely observed V segments, including chromosome 9 orphons, because counts were too low. Most CMV-associated TCR beta chains appeared to be HLA-restricted in a later analysis, and the HLA associations seemed to be driven largely by CMV exposure. In a later analysis, TCR association rates were found to vary across HLA loci, with the most associated TCRs seen for DRB1 alleles and the fewest for HLA-C alleles. When HLA alleles, especially DR and DQ, strongly co-occurred, attributing TCR associations to individual alleles was difficult. A total of fewer than 200 TCR beta chains were listed by the study as associated with cytomegalovirus. Because HLA typing was missing for some donors at each locus, association tests included only the typed subset. Most TCR sequences were seen in very few donors, while some public TCRs were found in many individuals. A further reported finding was that TCR beta sequences accurately predicted the HLA-A and HLA-B alleles for most subjects in the first cohort. In a later genetic analysis, a missense DCLRE1C variant was associated with V-gene and J-gene trimming of TCR beta chains, and the association was replicated in an independent cohort. In both the original and validation cohorts, the classifier was reported to diagnose cytomegalovirus status with high specificity and sensitivity. Compared with the roughly 700-donor mean, donors in an Asian-associated ancestry cluster had fewer N-insertions in productive TCRs, according to a later genetic analysis. In an earlier analysis of around 600 of the donors, most TCR beta V segments were observed in productive rearrangements about 90% or about 30% of the time, broadly matching IMGT annotations. According to a later analysis, parvovirus B19, influenza, CMV and Epstein-Barr virus appeared linked to several top co-occurrence clusters. Compared with equally common non-associated chains, HLA-associated TCR beta chains in a later analysis were more clonally expanded and had lower generation probabilities. Only TCR beta chains were sequenced in this cohort, and the absence of alpha or paired-chain data limited detectable features. Linkage disequilibrium might explain the correlated functional status among segregating V segments, but an unknown experimental factor could not be ruled out. The sequencing pipeline was judged likely to have produced a cluster of highly shared sequence variants as a technical artifact. The presence/absence analyses assumed that sequencing depth was roughly uniform across donors, and that assumption may not be true.

The cohort consisted of more than 650 healthy bone marrow donors. At the time of sampling, all cohort members were nominally healthy, though unrecorded immune exposures were likely present. The donor was CMV seropositive and belonged to the group of over 250 seropositive cohort members. A peripheral blood sample was provided by each donor, and peripheral blood mononuclear cells were used for TCR beta sequencing. The Qiagen DNeasy Blood Extraction Kit was used to extract genomic DNA from the blood cell samples. Libraries were prepared through the immunoSEQ multiplex PCR assay. A mixture of 60 forward primers for TCR Vbeta segments and 13 reverse primers for TCR Jbeta segments was used in the multiplex PCR. The CDR3 region of rearranged TCR beta genes was amplified from genomic DNA by a multiplex PCR assay. On the Illumina HiSeq System, the amplified TCR beta libraries were sequenced as 87-base-pair reads. In the original analysis: Across the 670 or so repertoires, a later analysis counted approximately 75 million unique TCR beta chains, roughly 11 million of which were shared by at least two donors. To remove PCR and sequencing errors, raw reads were error-corrected and collapsed into unique sequences using a nearest-neighbor algorithm that merged closely related sequences. V, D and J gene segments were assigned by aligning CDR3 sequences to IMGT reference sequences. For a sequence to be retained, at least a six-nucleotide match to both a V gene segment and a J gene segment was required. A rearrangement was called productive if the CDR3 had no stop codons and remained in frame with V and J, and every other rearrangement was called non-productive. CDR3 was defined according to IMGT convention as the region running from the second conserved V-encoded cysteine to the conserved J-encoded phenylalanine. Sequences without an unambiguous match to a single V gene segment were excluded from the earlier analysis of over 500 of the donors. An earlier analysis of almost 600 of the donors classified V segments as functional when productive rearrangements were above 56.7% and as segregating when the standard deviation between donors was above 5%. A statistical classification framework was built for diagnosing cytomegalovirus status from the catalog of TCR beta chain sequences. V and J gene assignment, in a later analysis, came from comparing TCR nucleotide sequences with IMGT/GENE-DB human TR gene sequences. The TCRdist pipeline was used in a later analysis to assign CDR3 sequences and most-parsimonious VDJ recombination scenarios. A later analysis defined each TCR beta chain by its CDR3 amino acid sequence plus V-gene family, and excluded reads lacking a unique V-gene family. A later analysis removed over 500 highly shared, low-generation-probability nucleotide sequences to deal with suspected cross-contamination and a sequencing artifact. In a later analysis, a clonal expansion index for each public chain was calculated from normalized within-repertoire ranks of inferred template counts. Generation probabilities in a later analysis came from a VDJ recombination model fitted to out-of-frame rearrangements, and those results were checked against IGoR. In a later analysis, TCR-TCR, TCR-HLA and TCR-CMV co-occurrence was scored with hypergeometric tests, and a repertoire-size bias correction was applied to TCR pairs. To estimate false discovery rates, a later analysis permuted the HLA or CMV assignments 20 times. In a later analysis, co-occurring TCRs were grouped using DBSCAN, with TCRdist sequence similarity added in when clustering inside HLA-allele-positive subsets. Repertoires with fewer than 30,000 or more than 120,000 public chains, plus five repertoires with anomalous nucleotide sharing, were excluded from co-occurrence clustering. The immuneACCESS repertoire file appears here via TCRdb, limited to in-frame rearrangements. These files lack a portion of the clones; in checked studies, under half of the deficit traces to unresolved V genes, and the cause of the others is not known. Clonal size and the V and J genes are those of that table, whereas D and trimming came from the DNA. Counted in this sample were 100,000 to 150,000 clones; around 77% of them appeared once. The ten biggest clones cover about 13% of the sample.

A note on this clone: Its cognate antigen has yet to be identified. Base-call qualities are not available, and no considerably larger clone is one nucleotide away.

Here V drops 5 bases and J drops 0 bases, and the junction holds 5 bases not matched to any gene. The germline V gene yields SGHVS for CDR1 and FNYEAQ for CDR2. Spanning cysteine to phenylalanine, the CDR3 consists of 15 amino acids. The retained sequence is limited to the CDR3, 45 bases, with the frame set at the first base. The chain is encoded by TRBV7-6 joined to TRBJ2-7; TRBD1 aligns with 9 central bases. This clonotype originated in a middle-aged woman in good health and CMV-seropositive. The specimen was PBMCs. This receptor carries the CDR3 CASSTGQGDSYEQYF. The bases are TGTGCCAGCAGCACGGGACAGGGAGACTCCTACGAGCAGTACTTC.